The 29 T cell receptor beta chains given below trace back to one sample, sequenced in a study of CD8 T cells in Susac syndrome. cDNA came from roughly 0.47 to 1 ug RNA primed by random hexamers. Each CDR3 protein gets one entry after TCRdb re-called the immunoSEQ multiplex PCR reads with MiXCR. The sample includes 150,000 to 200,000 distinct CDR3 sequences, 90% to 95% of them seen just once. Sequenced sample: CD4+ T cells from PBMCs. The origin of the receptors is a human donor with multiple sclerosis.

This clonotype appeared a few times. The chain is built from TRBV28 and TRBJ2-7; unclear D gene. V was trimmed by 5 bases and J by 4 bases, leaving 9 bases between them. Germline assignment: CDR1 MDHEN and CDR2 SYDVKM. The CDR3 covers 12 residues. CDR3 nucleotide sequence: TGTGCCAGCAGTCGGACGCCTTACGAGCAGTACTTC. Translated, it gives CASSRTPYEQYF.

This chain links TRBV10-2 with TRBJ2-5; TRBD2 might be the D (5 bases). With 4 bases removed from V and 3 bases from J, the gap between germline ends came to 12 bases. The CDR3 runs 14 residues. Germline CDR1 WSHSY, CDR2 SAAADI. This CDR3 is CASSGLAFKETQYF. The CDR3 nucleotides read TGCGCCAGCAGTGGTCTAGCCTTCAAAGAGACCCAGTACTTC.

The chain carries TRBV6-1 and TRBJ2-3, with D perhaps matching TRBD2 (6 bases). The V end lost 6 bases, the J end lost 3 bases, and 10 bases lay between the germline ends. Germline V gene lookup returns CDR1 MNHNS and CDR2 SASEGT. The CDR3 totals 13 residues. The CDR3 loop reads CASSLARTDTQYF. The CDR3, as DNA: TGTGCCAGCAGCCTAGCGCGGACAGATACGCAGTATTTT.

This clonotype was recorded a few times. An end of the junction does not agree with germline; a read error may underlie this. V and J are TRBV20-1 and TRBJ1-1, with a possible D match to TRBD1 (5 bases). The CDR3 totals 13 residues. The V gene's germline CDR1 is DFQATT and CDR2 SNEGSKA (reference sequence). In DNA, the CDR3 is TGCAGTGCCCCGGTTGGGGCGAACACTGAAGTTTTCTTT. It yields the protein CSAPVGANTEVFF.

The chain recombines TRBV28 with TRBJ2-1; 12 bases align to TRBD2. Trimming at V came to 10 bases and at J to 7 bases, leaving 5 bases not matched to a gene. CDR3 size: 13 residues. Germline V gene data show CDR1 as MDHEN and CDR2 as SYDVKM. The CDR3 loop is CATSGRAWNEQFF. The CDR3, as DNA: TGTGCCACTAGCGGGAGGGCGTGGAATGAGCAGTTCTTC.

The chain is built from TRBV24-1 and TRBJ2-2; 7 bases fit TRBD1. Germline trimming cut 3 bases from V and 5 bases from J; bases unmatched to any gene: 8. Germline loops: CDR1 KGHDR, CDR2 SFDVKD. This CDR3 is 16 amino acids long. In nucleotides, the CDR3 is TGTGCCACCAGTGATATGGCAGGGGGTTTGACCGGGGAGCTGTTTTTT. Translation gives CATSDMAGGLTGELFF.

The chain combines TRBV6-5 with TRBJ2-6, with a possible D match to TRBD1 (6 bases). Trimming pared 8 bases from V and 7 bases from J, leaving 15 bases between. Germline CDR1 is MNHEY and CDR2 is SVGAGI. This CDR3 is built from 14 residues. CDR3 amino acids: CASRPRGSANVLTF. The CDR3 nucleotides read TGTGCCAGCCGCCCGAGGGGGAGCGCCAACGTCCTGACTTTC.

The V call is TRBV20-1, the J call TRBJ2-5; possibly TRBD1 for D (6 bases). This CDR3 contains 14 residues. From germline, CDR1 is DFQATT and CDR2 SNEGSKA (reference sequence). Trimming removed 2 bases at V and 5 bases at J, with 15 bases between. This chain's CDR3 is CSARYGRGGETQYF. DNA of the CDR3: TGCAGTGCTAGATATGGCAGGGGCGGGGAGACCCAGTACTTC.

CDR3 bases: TGTGCCAGCAGTTACTCACTAAAGGGTCGGCGGACTGAAGCTTTCTTT. Its translation: CASSYSLKGRRTEAFF. The chain has TRBV6-2 or TRBV6-3 and TRBJ1-1, with D unresolved. The CDR3 is made up of 16 amino acids. Germline V gene lookup returns CDR1 MNHEY and CDR2 SVGEGT. V lost 0 bases and J lost 5, with 16 bases in between.

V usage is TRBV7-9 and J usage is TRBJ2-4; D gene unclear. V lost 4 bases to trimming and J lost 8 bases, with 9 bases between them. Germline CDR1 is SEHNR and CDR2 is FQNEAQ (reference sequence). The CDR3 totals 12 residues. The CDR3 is CASSSGGDIQYF. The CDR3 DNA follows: TGTGCCAGCAGCTCCGGTGGAGACATTCAGTACTTC.

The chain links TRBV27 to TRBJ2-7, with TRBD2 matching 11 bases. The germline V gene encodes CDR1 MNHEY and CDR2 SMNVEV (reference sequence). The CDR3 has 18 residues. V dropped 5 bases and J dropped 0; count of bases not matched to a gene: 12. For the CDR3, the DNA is TGTGCCAGCAGTCCCGGGACTAGCGGCCAACCGAGCTCCTACGAGCAGTACTTC. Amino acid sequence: CASSPGTSGQPSSYEQYF.

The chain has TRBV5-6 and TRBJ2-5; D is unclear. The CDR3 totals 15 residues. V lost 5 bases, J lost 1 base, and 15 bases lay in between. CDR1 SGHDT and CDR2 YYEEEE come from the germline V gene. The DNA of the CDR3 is TGTGCCAGCAGTCCGGCCTGGTACAGCCAAGAGACCCAGTACTTC. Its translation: CASSPAWYSQETQYF.

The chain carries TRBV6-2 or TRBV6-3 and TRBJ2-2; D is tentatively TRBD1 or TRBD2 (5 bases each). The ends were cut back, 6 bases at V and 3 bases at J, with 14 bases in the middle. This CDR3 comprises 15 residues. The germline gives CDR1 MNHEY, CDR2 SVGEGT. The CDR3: CASSSIGTDTGELFF. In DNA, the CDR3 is TGTGCCAGCAGCTCAATTGGGACGGACACCGGGGAGCTGTTTTTT.

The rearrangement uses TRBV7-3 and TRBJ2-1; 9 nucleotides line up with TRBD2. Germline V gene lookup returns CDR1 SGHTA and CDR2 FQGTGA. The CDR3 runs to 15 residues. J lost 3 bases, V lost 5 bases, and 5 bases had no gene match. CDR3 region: CASSPRRGGYNEQFF. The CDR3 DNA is TGTGCCAGCAGCCCTAGGCGGGGGGGCTACAATGAGCAGTTCTTC.

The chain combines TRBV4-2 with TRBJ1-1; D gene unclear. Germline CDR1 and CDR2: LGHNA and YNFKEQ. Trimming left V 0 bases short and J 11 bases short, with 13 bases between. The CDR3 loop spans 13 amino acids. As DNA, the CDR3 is TGTGCCAGCAGCCAAGATATCGGCAAGAGGGCTTTCTTT. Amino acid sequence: CASSQDIGKRAFF.

The CDR3: CSARAAGSGRVSYNEQFF. CDR3 nucleotide sequence: TGCAGTGCTAGAGCGGCGGGTAGCGGGAGGGTCTCCTACAATGAGCAGTTCTTC. This chain links TRBV20-1 with TRBJ2-1; TRBD2 agrees at 11 bases. This CDR3 comprises 18 residues. Germline values: CDR1 DFQATT, CDR2 SNEGSKA (reference sequence). Trimming cost V 1 base and J 0 bases; bases outside gene matches: 8.

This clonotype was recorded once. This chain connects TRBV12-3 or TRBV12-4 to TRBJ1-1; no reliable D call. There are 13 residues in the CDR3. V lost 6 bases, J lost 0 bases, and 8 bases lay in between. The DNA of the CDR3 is TGTGCCAGCAGGGCTCAGGTGAACACTGAAGCTTTCTTT. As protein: CASRAQVNTEAFF.

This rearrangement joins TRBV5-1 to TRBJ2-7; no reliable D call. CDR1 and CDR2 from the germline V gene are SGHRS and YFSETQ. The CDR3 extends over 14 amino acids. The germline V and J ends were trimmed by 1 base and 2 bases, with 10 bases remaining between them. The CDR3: CASSLRMPAYEQYF. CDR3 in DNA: TGCGCCAGCAGCTTGCGGATGCCAGCCTACGAGCAGTACTTC. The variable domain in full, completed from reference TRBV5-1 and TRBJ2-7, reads KAGVTQTPRYLIKTRGQQVTLSCSPISGHRSVSWYQQTPGQGLQFLFEYFSETQRNKGNFPGRFSGRQFSNSRSEMNVSTLELGDSALYLCASSLRMPAYEQYFGPGTRLTVT.

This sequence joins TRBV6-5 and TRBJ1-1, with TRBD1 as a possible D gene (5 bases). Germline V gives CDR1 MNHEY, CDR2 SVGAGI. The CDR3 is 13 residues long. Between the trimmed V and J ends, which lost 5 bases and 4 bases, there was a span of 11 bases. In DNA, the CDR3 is TGTGCCAGCAGTGGGACGTGGGGCACTGAAGCTTTCTTT. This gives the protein CASSGTWGTEAFF.

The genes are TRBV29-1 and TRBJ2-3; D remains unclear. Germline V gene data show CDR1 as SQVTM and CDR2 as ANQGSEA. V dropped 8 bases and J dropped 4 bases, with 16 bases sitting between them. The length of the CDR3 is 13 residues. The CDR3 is CSISPVGADTQYF. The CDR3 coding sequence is TGCAGCATATCCCCAGTTGGGGCAGATACGCAGTATTTT.

CDR3 DNA: TGTGCCAGCAGTTCCCAATCGAGGGGCTCTGGGGCCAACGTCCTGACTTTC. The encoded protein is CASSSQSRGSGANVLTF. V and J are TRBV12-3 or TRBV12-4 and TRBJ2-6; D may be TRBD1 or TRBD2 (5 bases each). The CDR3 contains 17 residues. The germline V and J ends were trimmed by 4 bases and 0 bases, with 13 bases remaining between them.

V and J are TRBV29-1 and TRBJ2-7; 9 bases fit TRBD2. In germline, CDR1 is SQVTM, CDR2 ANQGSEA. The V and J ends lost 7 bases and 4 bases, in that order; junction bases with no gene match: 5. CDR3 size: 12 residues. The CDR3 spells CSGGSGGYEQYF. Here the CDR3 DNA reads TGCAGCGGGGGTAGCGGGGGATACGAGCAGTACTTC.

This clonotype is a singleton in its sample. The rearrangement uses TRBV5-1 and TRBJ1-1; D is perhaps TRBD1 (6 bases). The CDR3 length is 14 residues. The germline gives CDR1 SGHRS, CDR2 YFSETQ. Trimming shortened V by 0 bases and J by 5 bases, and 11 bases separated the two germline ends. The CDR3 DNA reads TGCGCCAGCAGCTTGGTGGGGGGGGCAACTGAAGCTTTCTTT. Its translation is CASSLVGGATEAFF.

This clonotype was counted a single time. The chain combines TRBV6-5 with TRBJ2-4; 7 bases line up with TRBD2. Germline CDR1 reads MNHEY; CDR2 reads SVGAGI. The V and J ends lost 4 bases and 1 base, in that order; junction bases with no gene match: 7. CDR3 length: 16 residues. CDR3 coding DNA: TGTGCCAGCAGTTCACGACTAGCAGTCGCCAAAAACATTCAGTACTTC. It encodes CASSSRLAVAKNIQYF.

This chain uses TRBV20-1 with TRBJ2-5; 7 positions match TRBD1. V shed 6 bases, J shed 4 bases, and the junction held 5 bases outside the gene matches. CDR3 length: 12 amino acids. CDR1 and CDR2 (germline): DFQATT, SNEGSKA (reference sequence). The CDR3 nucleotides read TGCAGTGCCCGGACAGGCGGAGAGACCCAGTACTTC. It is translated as CSARTGGETQYF.

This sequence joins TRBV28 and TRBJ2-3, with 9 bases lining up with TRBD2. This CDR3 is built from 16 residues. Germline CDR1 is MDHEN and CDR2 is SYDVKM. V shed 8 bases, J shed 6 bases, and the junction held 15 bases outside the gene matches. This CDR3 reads CASRTGSAGGADTQYF. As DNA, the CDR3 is TGTGCCAGCCGTACTGGCTCGGCGGGAGGGGCGGATACGCAGTATTTT.

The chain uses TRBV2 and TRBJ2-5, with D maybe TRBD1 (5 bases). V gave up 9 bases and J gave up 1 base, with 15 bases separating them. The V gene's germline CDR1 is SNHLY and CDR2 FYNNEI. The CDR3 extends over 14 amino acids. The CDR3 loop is CASGQGSSQETQYF. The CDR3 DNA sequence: TGTGCCAGTGGGCAGGGATCGTCCCAAGAGACCCAGTACTTC.

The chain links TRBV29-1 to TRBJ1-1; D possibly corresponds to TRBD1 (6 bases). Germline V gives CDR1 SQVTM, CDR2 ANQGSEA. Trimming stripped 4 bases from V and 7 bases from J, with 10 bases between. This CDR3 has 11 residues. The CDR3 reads CSVGPGVEAFF. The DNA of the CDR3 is TGCAGCGTTGGGCCAGGGGTTGAAGCTTTCTTT.

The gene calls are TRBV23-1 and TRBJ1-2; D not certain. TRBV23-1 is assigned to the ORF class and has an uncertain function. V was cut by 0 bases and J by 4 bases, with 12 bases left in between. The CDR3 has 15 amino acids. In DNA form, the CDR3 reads TGCGCCAGCAGTCAATCACGACTGAGGATCTATGGCTACACCTTC. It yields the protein CASSQSRLRIYGYTF.